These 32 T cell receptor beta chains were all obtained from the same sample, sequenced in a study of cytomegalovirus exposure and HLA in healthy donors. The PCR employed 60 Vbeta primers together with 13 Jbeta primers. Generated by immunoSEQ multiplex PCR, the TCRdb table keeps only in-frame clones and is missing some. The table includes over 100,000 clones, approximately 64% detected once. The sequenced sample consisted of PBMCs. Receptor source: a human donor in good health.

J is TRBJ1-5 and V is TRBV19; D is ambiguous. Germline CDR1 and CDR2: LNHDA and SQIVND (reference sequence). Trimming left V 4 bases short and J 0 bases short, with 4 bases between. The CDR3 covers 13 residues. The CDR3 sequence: CASSTNSNQPQHF. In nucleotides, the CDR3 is TGTGCCAGTAGTACCAATAGCAATCAGCCCCAGCATTTT.

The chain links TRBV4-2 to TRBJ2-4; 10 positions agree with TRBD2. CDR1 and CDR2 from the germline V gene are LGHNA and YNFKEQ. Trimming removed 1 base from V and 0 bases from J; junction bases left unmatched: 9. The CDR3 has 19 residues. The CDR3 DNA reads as TGTGCCAGCAGCCAAGGCGAGGCTAGCGGGAGTTTAGCCAAAAACATTCAGTACTTC. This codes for CASSQGEASGSLAKNIQYF.

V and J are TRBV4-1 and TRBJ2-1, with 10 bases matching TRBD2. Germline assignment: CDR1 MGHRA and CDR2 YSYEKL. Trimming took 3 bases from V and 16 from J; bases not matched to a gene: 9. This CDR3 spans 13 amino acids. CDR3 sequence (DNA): TGCGCCAGCAGCCAGATAAGGACTAGCGGTCGATTCTTC. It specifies CASSQIRTSGRFF.

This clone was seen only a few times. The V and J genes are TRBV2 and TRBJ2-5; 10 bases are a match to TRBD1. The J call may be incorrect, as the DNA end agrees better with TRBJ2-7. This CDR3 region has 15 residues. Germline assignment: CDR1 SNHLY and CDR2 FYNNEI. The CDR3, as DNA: TGTGCCAGCAGTCAAGGACAGGGGGGAACCTACGAGCAGTACTTC. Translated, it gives CASSQGQGGTYEQYF.

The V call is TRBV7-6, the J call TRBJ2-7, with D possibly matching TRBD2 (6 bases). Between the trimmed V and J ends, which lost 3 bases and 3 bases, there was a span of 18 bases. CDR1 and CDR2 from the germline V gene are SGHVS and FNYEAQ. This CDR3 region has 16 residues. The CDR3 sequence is CASSFGSRGIFYEQYF. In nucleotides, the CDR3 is TGTGCCAGCAGCTTCGGTTCTCGCGGGATATTCTACGAGCAGTACTTC.

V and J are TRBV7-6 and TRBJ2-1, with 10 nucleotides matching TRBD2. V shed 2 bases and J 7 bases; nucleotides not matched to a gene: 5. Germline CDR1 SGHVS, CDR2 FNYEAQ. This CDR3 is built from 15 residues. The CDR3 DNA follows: TGTGCCAGCAGCTTACTGGCTAGCGGGAGTAATGAGCAGTTCTTC. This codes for CASSLLASGSNEQFF.

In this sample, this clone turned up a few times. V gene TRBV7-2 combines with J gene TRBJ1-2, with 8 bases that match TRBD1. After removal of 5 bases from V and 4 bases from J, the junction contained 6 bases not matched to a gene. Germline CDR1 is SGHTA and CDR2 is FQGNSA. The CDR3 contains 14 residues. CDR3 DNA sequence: TGTGCCAGCAGCGCTCCGGGGACAGGCTATGGCTACACCTTC. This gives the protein CASSAPGTGYGYTF.

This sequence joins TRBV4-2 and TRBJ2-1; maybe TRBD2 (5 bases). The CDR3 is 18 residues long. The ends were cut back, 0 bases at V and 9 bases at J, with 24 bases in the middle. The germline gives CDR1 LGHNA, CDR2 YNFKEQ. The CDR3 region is CASSQEPPKRILDGEQFF. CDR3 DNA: TGTGCCAGCAGCCAAGAGCCGCCCAAGCGGATACTTGACGGTGAGCAGTTCTTC.

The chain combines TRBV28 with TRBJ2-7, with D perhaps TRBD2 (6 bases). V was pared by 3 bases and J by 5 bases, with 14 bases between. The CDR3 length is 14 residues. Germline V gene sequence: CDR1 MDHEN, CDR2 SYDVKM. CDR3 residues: CASSFPGESHEQYF. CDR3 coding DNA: TGTGCCAGCAGTTTTCCGGGAGAGAGCCACGAGCAGTACTTC.

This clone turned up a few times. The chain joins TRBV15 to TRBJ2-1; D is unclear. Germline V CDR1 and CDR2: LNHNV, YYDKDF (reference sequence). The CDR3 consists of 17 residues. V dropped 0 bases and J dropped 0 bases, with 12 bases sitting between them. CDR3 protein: CATSRDSGQSSYNEQFF. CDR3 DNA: TGTGCCACCAGCAGAGATTCAGGTCAAAGCTCCTACAATGAGCAGTTCTTC.

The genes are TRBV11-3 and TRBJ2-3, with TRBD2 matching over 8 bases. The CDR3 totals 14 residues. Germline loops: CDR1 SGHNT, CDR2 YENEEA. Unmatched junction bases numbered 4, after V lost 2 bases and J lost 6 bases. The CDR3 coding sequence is TGTGCCAGCAGCTTAAGTAGCGGGACGGATACGCAGTATTTT. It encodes CASSLSSGTDTQYF.

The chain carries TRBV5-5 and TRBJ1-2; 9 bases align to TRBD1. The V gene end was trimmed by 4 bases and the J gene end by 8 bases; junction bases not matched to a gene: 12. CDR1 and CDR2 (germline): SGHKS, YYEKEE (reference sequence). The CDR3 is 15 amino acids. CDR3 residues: CASSQEQGAFAGYTF. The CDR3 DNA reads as TGTGCCAGCAGCCAGGAACAGGGGGCCTTTGCCGGCTACACCTTC.

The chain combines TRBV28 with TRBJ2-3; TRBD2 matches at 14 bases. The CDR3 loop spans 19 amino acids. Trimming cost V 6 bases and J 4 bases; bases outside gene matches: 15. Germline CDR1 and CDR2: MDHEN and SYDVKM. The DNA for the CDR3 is TGTGCCAGCAGCCCTTTCATAGGACTAGCGGGAGGTGGCGCAGATACGCAGTATTTT. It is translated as CASSPFIGLAGGGADTQYF.

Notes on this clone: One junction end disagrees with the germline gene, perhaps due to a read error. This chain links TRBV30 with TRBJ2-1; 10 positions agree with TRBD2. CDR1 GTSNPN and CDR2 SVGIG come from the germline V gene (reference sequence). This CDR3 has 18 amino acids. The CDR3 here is CAWSGIRLAGSTYDEQFF. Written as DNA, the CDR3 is TGTGCCTGGAGTGGGATCCGACTAGCGGGTTCAACCTACGATGAGCAGTTCTTC.

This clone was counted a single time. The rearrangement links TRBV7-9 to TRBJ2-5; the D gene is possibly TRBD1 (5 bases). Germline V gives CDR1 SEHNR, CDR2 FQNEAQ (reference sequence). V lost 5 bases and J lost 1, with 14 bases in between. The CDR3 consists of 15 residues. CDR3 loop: CASSQNLDTQETQYF. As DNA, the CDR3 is TGTGCCAGCAGCCAAAACTTGGACACCCAAGAGACCCAGTACTTC.

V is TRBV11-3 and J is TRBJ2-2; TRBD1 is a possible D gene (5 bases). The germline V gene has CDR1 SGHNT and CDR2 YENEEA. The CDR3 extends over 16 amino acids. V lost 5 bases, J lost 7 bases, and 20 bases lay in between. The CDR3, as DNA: TGTGCCAGCAGCACCTTTTCTCCAGGGTCGGGCGGGGAGCTGTTTTTT. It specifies CASSTFSPGSGGELFF.

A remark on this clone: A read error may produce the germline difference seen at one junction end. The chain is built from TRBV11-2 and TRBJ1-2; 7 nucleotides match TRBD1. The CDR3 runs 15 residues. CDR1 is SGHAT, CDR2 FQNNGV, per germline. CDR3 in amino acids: CASNLVGGTDYGYTF. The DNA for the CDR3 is TGTGCCAGCAACTTAGTTGGGGGGACAGACTATGGCTACACCTTC. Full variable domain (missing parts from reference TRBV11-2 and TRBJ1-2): EAGVAQSPRYKIIEKRQSVAFWCNPISGHATLYWYQQILGQGPKLLIQFQNNGVVDDSQLPKDRFSAERLKGVDSTLKIQPAKLEDSAVYLCASNLVGGTDYGYTFGSGTRLTVV.

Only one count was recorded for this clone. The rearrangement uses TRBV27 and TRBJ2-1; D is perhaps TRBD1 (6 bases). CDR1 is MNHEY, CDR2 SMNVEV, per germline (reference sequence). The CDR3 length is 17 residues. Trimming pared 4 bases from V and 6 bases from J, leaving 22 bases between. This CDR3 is CASSSLPFPARGNEQFF. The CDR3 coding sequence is TGTGCCAGCAGTTCTCTTCCCTTCCCAGCCAGGGGCAATGAGCAGTTCTTC.

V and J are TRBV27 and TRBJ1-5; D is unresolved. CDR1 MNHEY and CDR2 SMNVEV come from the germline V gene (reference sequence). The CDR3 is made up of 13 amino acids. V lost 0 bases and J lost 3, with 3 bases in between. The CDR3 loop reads CASSLSYNQPQHF. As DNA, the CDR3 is TGTGCCAGCAGTTTATCGTACAATCAGCCCCAGCATTTT.

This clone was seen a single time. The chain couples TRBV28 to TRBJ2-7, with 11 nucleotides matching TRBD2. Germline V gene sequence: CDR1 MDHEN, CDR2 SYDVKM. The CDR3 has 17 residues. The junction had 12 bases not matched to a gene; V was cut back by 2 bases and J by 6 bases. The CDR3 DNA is TGTGCCAGCAGTTTAAGGGGAGCTCTAGCGGGGGGCCTCGAGCAGTACTTC. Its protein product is CASSLRGALAGGLEQYF.

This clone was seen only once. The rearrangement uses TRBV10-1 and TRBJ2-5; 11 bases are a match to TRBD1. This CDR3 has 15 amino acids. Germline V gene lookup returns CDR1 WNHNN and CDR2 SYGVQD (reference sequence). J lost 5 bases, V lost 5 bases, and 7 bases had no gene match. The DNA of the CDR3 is TGCGCCAGCAGTACGAGGACAGGGGGCATGGAGACCCAGTACTTC. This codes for CASSTRTGGMETQYF.

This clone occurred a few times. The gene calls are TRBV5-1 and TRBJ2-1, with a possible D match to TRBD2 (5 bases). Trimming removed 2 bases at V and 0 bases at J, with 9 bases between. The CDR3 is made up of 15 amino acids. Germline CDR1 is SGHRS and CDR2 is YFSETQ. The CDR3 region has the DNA TGCGCCAGCAGCTTAGCGGCTGACTCCTACAATGAGCAGTTCTTC. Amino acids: CASSLAADSYNEQFF.

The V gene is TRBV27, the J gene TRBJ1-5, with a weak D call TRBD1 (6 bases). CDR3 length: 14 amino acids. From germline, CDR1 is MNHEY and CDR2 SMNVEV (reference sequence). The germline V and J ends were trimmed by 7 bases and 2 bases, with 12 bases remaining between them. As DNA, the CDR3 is TGTGCCAGCACCCACAGGGCGGGCAATCAGCCCCAGCATTTT. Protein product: CASTHRAGNQPQHF.

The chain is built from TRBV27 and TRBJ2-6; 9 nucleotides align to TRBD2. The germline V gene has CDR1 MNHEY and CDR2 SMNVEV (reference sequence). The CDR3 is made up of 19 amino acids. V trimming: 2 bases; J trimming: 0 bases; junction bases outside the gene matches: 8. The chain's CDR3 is CASSLLAGLTNSGANVLTF. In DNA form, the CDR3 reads TGTGCCAGCAGTTTACTAGCGGGACTTACCAACTCTGGGGCCAACGTCCTGACTTTC.

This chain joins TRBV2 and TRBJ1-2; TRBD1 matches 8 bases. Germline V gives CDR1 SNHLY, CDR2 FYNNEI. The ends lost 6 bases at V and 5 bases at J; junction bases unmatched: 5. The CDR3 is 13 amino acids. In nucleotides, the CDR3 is TGTGCCAGCAGGCCCGGACAGGGTTATGGCTACACCTTC. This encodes CASRPGQGYGYTF.

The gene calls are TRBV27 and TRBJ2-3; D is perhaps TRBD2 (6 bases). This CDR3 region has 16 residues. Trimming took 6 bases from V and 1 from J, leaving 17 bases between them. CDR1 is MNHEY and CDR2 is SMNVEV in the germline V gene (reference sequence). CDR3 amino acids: CASSSRLGRGTDTQYF. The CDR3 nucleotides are TGTGCCAGCAGCTCTCGACTAGGTCGGGGCACAGATACGCAGTATTTT.

The CDR3 loop is CASSFGTAYGYTF. As DNA, the CDR3 is TGTGCCAGCAGTTTCGGGACTGCCTATGGCTACACCTTC. The V gene is TRBV27, the J gene TRBJ1-2; tentative D call: TRBD1 (5 bases). The CDR3 contains 13 residues. Germline values: CDR1 MNHEY, CDR2 SMNVEV (reference sequence). Trimming stripped 3 bases from V and 4 bases from J, with 9 bases between.

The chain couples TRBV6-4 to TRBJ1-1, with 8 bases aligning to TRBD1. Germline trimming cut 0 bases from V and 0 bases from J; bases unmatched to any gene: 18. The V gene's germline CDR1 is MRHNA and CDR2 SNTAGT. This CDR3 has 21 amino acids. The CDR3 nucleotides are TGTGCCAGCAGTGACTCGAGGAGGACAGGGAACCCCAAGATCATGAACACTGAAGCTTTCTTT. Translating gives CASSDSRRTGNPKIMNTEAFF.

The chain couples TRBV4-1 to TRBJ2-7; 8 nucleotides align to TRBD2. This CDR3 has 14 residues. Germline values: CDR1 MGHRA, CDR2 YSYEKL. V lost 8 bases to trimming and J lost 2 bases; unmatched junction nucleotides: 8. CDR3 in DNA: TGCGCCAGCGGCGGGGGGCGGGGAGCCTACGAGCAGTACTTC. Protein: CASGGGRGAYEQYF.

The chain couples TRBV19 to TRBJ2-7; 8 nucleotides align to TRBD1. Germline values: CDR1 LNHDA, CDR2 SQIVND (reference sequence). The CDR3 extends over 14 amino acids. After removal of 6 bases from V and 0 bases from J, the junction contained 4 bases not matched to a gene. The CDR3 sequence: CASSGRGPSYEQYF. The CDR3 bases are TGTGCCAGTAGCGGCAGGGGGCCCTCCTACGAGCAGTACTTC.

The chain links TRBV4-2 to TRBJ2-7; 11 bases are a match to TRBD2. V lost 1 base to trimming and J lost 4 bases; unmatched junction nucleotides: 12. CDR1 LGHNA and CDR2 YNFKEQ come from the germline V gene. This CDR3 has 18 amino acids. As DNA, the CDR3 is TGTGCCAGCAGCCAAGTTTCACTAGCGGGAGAGGGAGTTTACGAGCAGTACTTC. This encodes CASSQVSLAGEGVYEQYF.

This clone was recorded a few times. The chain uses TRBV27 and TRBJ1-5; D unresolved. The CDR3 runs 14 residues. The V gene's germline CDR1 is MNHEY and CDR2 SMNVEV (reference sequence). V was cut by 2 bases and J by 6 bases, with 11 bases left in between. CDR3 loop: CASSLALGSQPQHF. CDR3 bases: TGTGCCAGCAGTTTAGCTCTGGGGAGTCAGCCCCAGCATTTT.